Each of the 24 T cell receptor beta chains below was sequenced from the same sample in a study of T cell responses to AZD1222 COVID-19 vaccine. Generated by immunoSEQ multiplex PCR, the TCRdb table keeps only in-frame clones and is missing some. The sample has under 200,000 clones; more than 85% are singletons. The specimen comprised peripheral blood, sampled on day 0 of AZD1222 vaccination. These receptors were obtained from an adult in good health.

The rearrangement links TRBV19 to TRBJ1-5; tentative D call: TRBD1 (5 bases). Trimming shortened V by 6 bases and J by 5 bases, and 14 bases separated the two germline ends. Germline lookup yields CDR1 LNHDA and CDR2 SQIVND (reference sequence). The CDR3 extends over 14 amino acids. The CDR3 sequence is CASRPWDGDQPQHF. The CDR3 DNA sequence: TGTGCCAGTAGGCCATGGGACGGCGATCAGCCCCAGCATTTT. Full variable domain (remainder filled in from reference TRBV19 and TRBJ1-5): DGGITQSPKYLFRKEGQNVTLSCEQNLNHDAMYWYRQDPGQGLRLIYYSQIVNDFQKGDIAEGYSVSREKKESFPLTVTSAQKNPTAFYLCASRPWDGDQPQHFGDGTRLSIL.

V usage is TRBV19 and J usage is TRBJ1-5; D perhaps matches TRBD1 (5 bases). CDR1 is LNHDA, CDR2 SQIVND, per germline (reference sequence). Trimming removed 8 bases at V and 3 bases at J, with 8 bases between. The length of the CDR3 is 12 residues. The CDR3 coding sequence is TGTGCCAGTGGCAGGGACAATCAGCCCCAGCATTTT. Translating gives CASGRDNQPQHF.

V gene TRBV7-3 combines with J gene TRBJ2-1, with TRBD1 as a possible D gene (5 bases). The germline V gene has CDR1 SGHTA and CDR2 FQGTGA. There are 15 residues in the CDR3. V lost 5 bases, J lost 7 bases, and 18 bases lay in between. The CDR3 protein is CASSDKGLPRNEQFF. DNA for the CDR3: TGTGCCAGCAGCGACAAGGGGCTACCCAGGAATGAGCAGTTCTTC.

The gene calls are TRBV19 and TRBJ1-2; D is unclear. Germline-derived CDR1 and CDR2 are LNHDA and SQIVND (reference sequence). This CDR3 is 11 amino acids long. V shed 6 bases and J shed 5 bases, with 7 bases lying between them. CDR3: CASRDRYGYTF. In nucleotides, the CDR3 is TGTGCCAGTAGGGACCGGTATGGCTACACCTTC.

V usage is TRBV19 and J usage is TRBJ1-1; weak D call: TRBD1 (6 bases). CDR3 size: 17 residues. V was trimmed by 3 bases and J by 3 bases, leaving 20 bases between them. Germline V gene data show CDR1 as LNHDA and CDR2 as SQIVND (reference sequence). CDR3 coding DNA: TGTGCCAGTAGTATGTACAGGGACACATATACGGACACTGAAGCTTTCTTT. Its protein is CASSMYRDTYTDTEAFF.

The chain links TRBV28 to TRBJ2-2; D is ambiguous. The V end was cut by 7 bases, the J end by 3 bases, with 9 bases between. CDR1 MDHEN and CDR2 SYDVKM come from the germline V gene. CDR3 length: 13 amino acids. DNA for the CDR3: TGTGCCAGCATCGGCGGTTACACCGGGGAGCTGTTTTTT. As protein: CASIGGYTGELFF.

The chain has TRBV20-1 and TRBJ1-5; D unclear. The ends were cut back, 5 bases at V and 4 bases at J, with 3 bases in the middle. The CDR3 is 10 amino acids. The V gene's germline CDR1 is DFQATT and CDR2 SNEGSKA (reference sequence). The CDR3 sequence is CSAGNQPQHF. CDR3 DNA sequence: TGCAGTGCTGGAAATCAGCCCCAGCATTTT.

The chain has TRBV28 and TRBJ2-7, with D possibly matching TRBD2 (5 bases). Per germline, CDR1 MDHEN and CDR2 SYDVKM. The CDR3 has 14 residues. The ends were cut back, 7 bases at V and 2 bases at J, with 15 bases in the middle. In DNA, the CDR3 is TGTGCCAGCAACCCCGCGGGCGGAACCTACGAGCAGTACTTC. Protein: CASNPAGGTYEQYF.

This sequence joins TRBV27 and TRBJ1-6; 11 bases are a match to TRBD1. This CDR3 contains 19 residues. V lost 5 bases to trimming and J lost 0 bases; unmatched junction nucleotides: 9. CDR1 is MNHEY, CDR2 SMNVEV, per germline (reference sequence). The CDR3 here is CASSARDRGISSYNSPLHF. DNA of the CDR3: TGTGCCAGCAGTGCCCGGGACAGGGGGATTAGCTCCTATAATTCACCCCTCCACTTT.

The V call is TRBV24-1, the J call TRBJ1-2; D is ambiguous. Trimming left V 0 bases short and J 6 bases short, with 4 bases between. The V gene's germline CDR1 is KGHDR and CDR2 SFDVKD. The CDR3 is 12 amino acids. The CDR3 spells CATSDLGNGYTF. CDR3 bases: TGTGCCACCAGTGATTTGGGGAATGGCTACACCTTC.

This rearrangement joins TRBV21-1 to TRBJ2-1; the D segment call TRBD2 is taken from the table without a DNA check. TRBV21-1 is an annotated pseudogene. This CDR3 spans 16 amino acids. CDR3: CASRKKISGGYNEQFF. The CDR3 DNA reads TGTGCCAGCAGAAAAAAGATTAGCGGGGGATACAATGAGCAGTTCTTC.

The V gene is TRBV19, the J gene TRBJ2-3; 14 bases align to TRBD2. The CDR3 totals 17 residues. Germline CDR1 and CDR2: LNHDA and SQIVND (reference sequence). V gave up 6 bases and J gave up 0 bases; unmatched junction bases: 5. This chain's CDR3 is CASSSTSGRDSTDTQYF. In DNA form, the CDR3 reads TGTGCCAGTAGCTCGACTAGCGGGAGGGATAGCACAGATACGCAGTATTTT. Based on the CDR3 plus reference TRBV19 and TRBJ2-3, the full variable domain is DGGITQSPKYLFRKEGQNVTLSCEQNLNHDAMYWYRQDPGQGLRLIYYSQIVNDFQKGDIAEGYSVSREKKESFPLTVTSAQKNPTAFYLCASSSTSGRDSTDTQYFGPGTRLTVL.

The table lists this clone with a count of one. The chain joins TRBV28 to TRBJ2-5; 7 positions agree with TRBD2. The CDR3 has 13 amino acids. The V gene end was trimmed by 6 bases and the J gene end by 5 bases; junction bases not matched to a gene: 6. Germline V lookup: CDR1 MDHEN, CDR2 SYDVKM. The CDR3 DNA reads as TGTGCCAGCAGCTGGGGAGGGGTCGAGACCCAGTACTTC. This codes for CASSWGGVETQYF.

The chain recombines TRBV11-3 with TRBJ2-1; TRBD1 or TRBD2 may be the D gene (5 bases each). Germline V gene data show CDR1 as SGHNT and CDR2 as YENEEA. V gave up 5 bases and J gave up 8 bases, with 16 bases separating them. The CDR3 spans 14 residues. This CDR3 reads CASSGGDPLDEQFF. CDR3 DNA sequence: TGTGCCAGCAGCGGGGGAGACCCACTCGATGAGCAGTTCTTC.

V gene TRBV11-3 combines with J gene TRBJ1-1, with 11 nucleotides matching TRBD1. CDR1 SGHNT and CDR2 YENEEA come from the germline V gene. The CDR3 contains 17 residues. Unmatched junction bases numbered 12, after V lost 6 bases and J lost 3 bases. The CDR3 is CASSYGDGGQGDTEAFF. The CDR3 region has the DNA TGTGCCAGCAGTTACGGGGACGGGGGACAGGGGGACACTGAAGCTTTCTTT. The full variable domain, rest sourced from reference TRBV11-3 and TRBJ1-1, is EAGVVQSPRYKIIEKKQPVAFWCNPISGHNTLYWYLQNLGQGPELLIRYENEEAVDDSQLPKDRFSAERLKGVDSTLKIQPAELGDSAVYLCASSYGDGGQGDTEAFFGQGTRLTVV.

The V call is TRBV12-3 or TRBV12-4, the J call TRBJ2-1; 8 bases map to TRBD1. The V and J ends lost 6 bases and 9 bases, in that order; junction bases with no gene match: 4. The CDR3 is 12 residues long. CDR3 loop: CASRRQGTEQFF. CDR3 DNA sequence: TGTGCCAGCAGACGACAGGGGACTGAGCAGTTCTTC.

This chain links TRBV5-4 with TRBJ2-2; D remains ambiguous. V was pared by 4 bases and J by 3 bases, with 10 bases between. The germline V gene has CDR1 SGHNT and CDR2 YYREEE (reference sequence). The CDR3 runs to 14 residues. The CDR3 spells CASSRIEYTGELFF. The CDR3 DNA follows: TGTGCCAGCAGCCGCATAGAATACACCGGGGAGCTGTTTTTT.

The genes are TRBV5-1 and TRBJ2-1; 9 nucleotides line up with TRBD2. There are 16 residues in the CDR3. Germline V lookup: CDR1 SGHRS, CDR2 YFSETQ. With 2 bases clipped from V and 5 bases from J, the junction kept 8 bases outside the gene matches. The CDR3 region is CASSLGSSGVNNEQFF. The CDR3 nucleotides read TGCGCCAGCAGCTTAGGGTCTAGCGGGGTGAACAATGAGCAGTTCTTC.

CDR3 sequence reads: CASSFIGGANEKLFF. The CDR3 DNA reads TGTGCCAGCAGCTTCATAGGAGGAGCTAATGAAAAACTGTTTTTT. The chain has TRBV5-8 and TRBJ1-4, with D unresolved. The CDR3 extends over 15 amino acids. With 2 bases removed from V and 3 bases from J, the gap between germline ends came to 11 bases. Germline loops: CDR1 SGHTS, CDR2 YDEGEE.

V gene TRBV5-1 combines with J gene TRBJ2-7, with 8 bases lining up with TRBD2. V shed 4 bases and J 6 bases; nucleotides not matched to a gene: 12. The length of the CDR3 is 15 residues. Germline lookup yields CDR1 SGHRS and CDR2 YFSETQ. CDR3 DNA sequence: TGCGCCAGCAGCCCCCTGGCGGGAGGTGCCTCCGAGCAGTACTTC. Its protein is CASSPLAGGASEQYF. The full variable domain, in which reference TRBV5-1 and TRBJ2-7 provide the parts outside the CDR3, is KAGVTQTPRYLIKTRGQQVTLSCSPISGHRSVSWYQQTPGQGLQFLFEYFSETQRNKGNFPGRFSGRQFSNSRSEMNVSTLELGDSALYLCASSPLAGGASEQYFGPGTRLTVT.

The chain joins TRBV6-2 or TRBV6-3 to TRBJ1-5; possibly TRBD1 for D (5 bases). The V end was cut by 5 bases, the J end by 15 bases, with 20 bases between. This CDR3 has 13 amino acids. CDR1 MNHEY and CDR2 SVGEGT come from the germline V gene. The CDR3 DNA reads as TGTGCCAGCAGTCTTACTCCGGGACGGCTTCCGCATTTT. Translation gives CASSLTPGRLPHF.

The rearrangement uses TRBV12-3 or TRBV12-4 and TRBJ2-4, with D unclear. V shed 5 bases and J shed 1 base, with 6 bases lying between them. The CDR3 spans 13 residues. The CDR3 sequence: CASSQMAKNIQYF. The CDR3 bases are TGTGCCAGCAGTCAAATGGCCAAAAACATTCAGTACTTC.

The chain recombines TRBV9 with TRBJ2-2; D call uncertain. The V and J ends lost 3 bases and 8 bases respectively, with 8 bases between them. The germline gives CDR1 SGDLS, CDR2 YYNGEE. The CDR3 is 12 residues long. The CDR3 sequence is CASSAGTGELFF. The CDR3 DNA reads TGTGCCAGCAGCGCCGGAACGGGGGAGCTGTTTTTT.

The chain couples TRBV28 to TRBJ1-5, with D possibly TRBD1 on 6 matching bases. V lost 6 bases and J 0 bases, leaving 12 bases between the germline ends. The CDR3 has 15 amino acids. The germline V gene has CDR1 MDHEN and CDR2 SYDVKM. CDR3: CASSLGGTSNQPQHF. DNA of the CDR3: TGTGCCAGCAGCTTAGGGGGAACTAGCAATCAGCCCCAGCATTTT.